This T cell receptor (beta chain) is from a study of technical replicates of blood from several donors. The repertoire was sequenced with immunoSEQ multiplex PCR; TCRdb's copy has only in-frame clones and lacks some. The repertoire includes 50,000 to 55,000 clones, approximately 86% of them detected once, and 5.6% sits in the top ten. CDR1 and CDR2 from the germline V gene are SGHTA and FQGNSA. V dropped 1 base and J dropped 2; count of bases not matched to a gene: 9. CDR3 size: 18 residues. The chain joins TRBV7-2 to TRBJ2-1; 9 nucleotides line up with TRBD2. The origin of this receptor is a human donor in good health. Some clones in this sample may be carry-over from other donors' samples. The material sequenced was PBMCs. The CDR3 nucleotides are TGTGCCAGCAGCTTAGTGGGCGGGAGGGTCCCTCCCTACAATGAGCAGTTCTTC. Its translation: CASSLVGGRVPPYNEQFF.